This T cell receptor (beta chain) was identified during a study of blood T cells in healthy people across ages. Findings and caveats of the study: Correlation between TCR beta diversity and naive T cell percentage was strong. It was held that diversity estimates obtained from one million T cells represented underestimates.

In regard to this clonotype: Its specificity is unknown.

The CDR3 totals 14 residues. V was trimmed by 1 base and J by 5 bases, leaving 13 bases between them. Germline V gene sequence: CDR1 SGHRS, CDR2 YFSETQ. A J-beta primer mix and a sample-barcoded 5' primer were used in a second PCR of roughly 7 to 12 cycles. TCRdb analysed the 5' RACE reads with MiXCR anew, one entry per CDR3 protein. The sample shows 1.5 million to 2 million distinct CDR3 sequences, 40% to 55% of them seen only once. Sequencing was carried out using blood. V usage is TRBV5-1 and J usage is TRBJ2-7; perhaps TRBD2 as D (5 bases). The sequence was obtained from a woman between 40 and 55 years old in good health. This CDR3 is CASSLRVLADEQYF. The DNA of the CDR3 is TGCGCCAGCAGCTTGAGGGTCCTAGCCGACGAGCAGTACTTC.